A single sample gave rise to the 5 T cell receptor beta chains below, sequenced in a study of blood T cell repertoires in COVID-19. The protocol was immunoSEQ multiplex PCR, while the TCRdb copy is restricted to in-frame clones and leaves out a portion. In the table there are 160,000 or so clones, 80% to 90% of which are singletons. Sequences were obtained from peripheral blood. Source of these receptors: a woman in her forties or fifties with acute or convalescent COVID-19.

The V call is TRBV7-2, the J call TRBJ2-1; unclear D gene. The CDR3 loop spans 15 amino acids. Germline CDR1 SGHTA, CDR2 FQGNSA. V was cut by 4 bases and J by 0 bases, with 10 bases left in between. CDR3 amino acids: CASSSRVISYNEQFF. DNA of the CDR3: TGTGCCAGCAGCTCTCGGGTAATCTCCTACAATGAGCAGTTCTTC.

The J gene is TRBJ2-1, the V gene TRBV3-1 (or the pseudogene TRBV3-2); a weak D match, TRBD2 (6 bases). The CDR3 is 16 residues long. Germline V gene data show CDR1 as LGHDT and CDR2 as YNNKEL (reference sequence). Deletions cut 7 bases from V and 12 bases from J, with 28 bases between. The DNA for the CDR3 is TGTGCCAGCACCCTCGCGGGGAAGTCCTATTTCTTAGGGCAGTTCTTC. Protein: CASTLAGKSYFLGQFF.

The rearrangement links TRBV5-4 to TRBJ2-5; 7 bases align to TRBD1. Germline values: CDR1 SGHNT, CDR2 YYREEE (reference sequence). V dropped 4 bases and J dropped 4; count of bases not matched to a gene: 16. This CDR3 has 17 amino acids. CDR3 coding DNA: TGTGCCAGCAGCGAACCCGACAGGGCCGGCGCCTTAGAGACCCAGTACTTC. Its translation is CASSEPDRAGALETQYF.

The V and J genes are TRBV28 and TRBJ1-1, with 8 bases aligning to TRBD1. V shed 4 bases and J 0 bases; nucleotides not matched to a gene: 10. The CDR3 contains 17 residues. The germline V gene has CDR1 MDHEN and CDR2 SYDVKM. The CDR3 sequence is CASSWGSGGRLNTEAFF. CDR3 DNA sequence: TGTGCCAGCAGTTGGGGCTCAGGGGGCCGGTTGAACACTGAAGCTTTCTTT.

The genes are TRBV9 and TRBJ1-4; TRBD1 is a possible D gene (6 bases). The germline gives CDR1 SGDLS, CDR2 YYNGEE. Trimming removed 7 bases from V and 4 bases from J, with 8 bases in between. The CDR3 is 12 amino acids. This CDR3 reads CASGQINEKLFF. The CDR3 coding sequence is TGTGCCAGCGGACAGATTAATGAAAAACTGTTTTTT.